The 7 T cell receptor beta chains given below trace back to one sample, sequenced in a study of control samples from healthy donors and cancer patients. Method: immunoSEQ multiplex PCR; TCRdb's copy keeps in-frame clones and lacks some. The sample lists about 120,000 clones, more than 75% occurring once. The source material was blood. The receptors originated from a man aged 25-45 years in good health.

CDR3 sequence: CASSIDRDNSPLHF. The CDR3, as DNA: TGTGCCAGCAGTATCGACAGAGATAATTCACCCCTCCACTTT. The chain joins TRBV6-5 to TRBJ1-6; weak D call: TRBD1 (5 bases). V was cut by 5 bases and J by 5 bases, with 10 bases left in between. Germline V lookup: CDR1 MNHEY, CDR2 SVGAGI. This CDR3 contains 14 residues.

The chain has TRBV5-1 and TRBJ1-4, with TRBD1 as a possible D gene (6 bases). This CDR3 comprises 15 residues. From germline, CDR1 is SGHRS and CDR2 YFSETQ. Trimming removed 4 bases from V and 8 bases from J, with 18 bases in between. This chain's CDR3 is CASSPQGQGSEKLFF. In DNA form, the CDR3 reads TGCGCCAGCAGCCCTCAGGGGCAGGGAAGCGAAAAACTGTTTTTT.

This chain uses TRBV29-1 with TRBJ2-2; TRBD1 matches 8 bases. From germline, CDR1 is SQVTM and CDR2 ANQGSEA. After removal of 3 bases from V and 1 base from J, the junction contained 1 base not matched to a gene. The CDR3 contains 14 residues. CDR3 bases: TGCAGCGTTGAGGGACAGGAGAACACCGGGGAGCTGTTTTTT. This translates into CSVEGQENTGELFF.

This rearrangement joins TRBV5-5 to TRBJ1-2; 9 bases align to TRBD1. J was trimmed by 3 bases and V by 4 bases; bases with no gene match: 4. This CDR3 is 14 amino acids long. Germline loops: CDR1 SGHKS, CDR2 YYEKEE (reference sequence). The CDR3 loop is CASSADRGYYGYTF. The CDR3 DNA is TGTGCCAGCAGCGCGGACAGGGGTTACTATGGCTACACCTTC.

A note on this clone: The junction departs from the called germline gene at one end, perhaps through a read error. CDR3 region: CATSRDQKALGRKVF. DNA of the CDR3: TGTGCCACCAGCAGAGATCAGAAAGCCCTGGGTCGGAAGGTCTTC. V gene TRBV15 combines with J gene TRBJ1-2, with D hard to call. CDR3 length: 15 residues. From germline, CDR1 is LNHNV and CDR2 YYDKDF (reference sequence).

A few counts support this clone. The genes are TRBV10-3 and TRBJ1-6, with TRBD1 identical over 9 bases. Germline V gene data show CDR1 as ENHRY and CDR2 as SYGVKD. CDR3 length: 13 amino acids. The V segment lost 11 bases and the J segment 9 bases; nucleotides outside the gene matches: 8. The CDR3: CASEQGAGSPLHF. The CDR3 DNA follows: TGTGCCTCGGAACAGGGGGCAGGTTCACCCCTCCACTTT.

This clone was counted ten times or more. The J gene is TRBJ2-3, the V gene TRBV24-1, with 7 bases that match TRBD1. Germline assignment: CDR1 KGHDR and CDR2 SFDVKD. This CDR3 is built from 18 residues. The V and J ends lost 4 bases and 2 bases, in that order; junction bases with no gene match: 14. CDR3: CATSESFGTATSTDTQYF. The DNA of the CDR3 is TGTGCCACCAGTGAGTCATTCGGGACAGCGACTTCCACAGATACGCAGTATTTT.